The 20 T cell receptor beta chains below all came from one sample that was sequenced in a study of T cell responses to AZD1222 COVID-19 vaccine (dated by TCRdb to the early 2020s). Libraries were made using the immunoSEQ multiplex PCR assay. The clones in this table, taken by TCRdb from immuneACCESS, are in-frame only. Not every clone is retained; where verified, under half of the shortfall comes from an unresolved V gene, and the cause of the rest is unknown. Within this sample are about 150,000 clones, with about 87% of them counted one time only. The ten most abundant clones make up around 3.2% of the sample. The label giving this sample's time point can be read as: baseline before first vaccination. Material: peripheral blood, obtained on day 0 of AZD1222 vaccination. All receptors come from an adult in good health.

This clone was seen more than once but under ten times. V gene TRBV6-2 or TRBV6-3 combines with J gene TRBJ1-5; the D is unclear. The CDR3 length is 12 residues. V was pared by 6 bases and J by 7 bases, with 10 bases between. The V gene's germline CDR1 is MNHEY and CDR2 SVGEGT. Here the CDR3 DNA reads TGTGCCAGCAGCCCGGACGGACAGCCCCAGCATTTT. Translated, it gives CASSPDGQPQHF.

The chain couples TRBV7-9 to TRBJ1-4; D not resolved. The V gene's germline CDR1 is SEHNR and CDR2 FQNEAQ (reference sequence). V shed 5 bases and J shed 4 bases, with 14 bases lying between them. The CDR3 sequence is 15 residues long. Here the CDR3 DNA reads TGTGCCAGCAGCCCCGGGCGGCTGCTTAATGAAAAACTGTTTTTT. Amino acid sequence: CASSPGRLLNEKLFF.

V gene TRBV19 combines with J gene TRBJ2-3, with TRBD2 matching 8 bases. CDR1 and CDR2 (germline): LNHDA, SQIVND (reference sequence). The junction had 10 bases not matched to a gene; V was cut back by 6 bases and J by 2 bases. The CDR3 covers 16 residues. The CDR3 coding sequence is TGTGCCAGTAGCCAGGACGGGGGGGCTTTCACAGATACGCAGTATTTT. Protein sequence: CASSQDGGAFTDTQYF. Variable domain in full (rest from reference TRBV19 and TRBJ2-3): DGGITQSPKYLFRKEGQNVTLSCEQNLNHDAMYWYRQDPGQGLRLIYYSQIVNDFQKGDIAEGYSVSREKKESFPLTVTSAQKNPTAFYLCASSQDGGAFTDTQYFGPGTRLTVL.

V usage is TRBV2 and J usage is TRBJ2-7; the D call may be TRBD1 or TRBD2 (5 bases each). Trimming shortened V by 8 bases and J by 1 base, and 21 bases separated the two germline ends. The CDR3 runs to 16 residues. The germline V gene encodes CDR1 SNHLY and CDR2 FYNNEI. The CDR3 DNA reads TGTGCCAGCTTCGAGGGGCTTTTGTGGGGGTCCTACGAGCAGTACTTC. Its protein product is CASFEGLLWGSYEQYF.

V and J are TRBV19 and TRBJ1-1; D gene uncertain. V gave up 5 bases and J gave up 1 base, with 14 bases separating them. CDR1 LNHDA and CDR2 SQIVND come from the germline V gene (reference sequence). There are 15 residues in the CDR3. For the CDR3, the DNA is TGTGCCAGTAGTCCTCGATTCGATACGAACACTGAAGCTTTCTTT. Amino acids: CASSPRFDTNTEAFF.

The chain combines TRBV7-2 with TRBJ1-1, with D hard to call. Germline CDR1 SGHTA, CDR2 FQGNSA. V was trimmed by 5 bases and J by 13 bases, leaving 20 bases between them. The CDR3 runs 13 residues. The CDR3 reads CASSPGSYGEGFF. CDR3 DNA: TGTGCCAGCAGCCCCGGATCGTACGGGGAGGGTTTCTTT.

The rearrangement links TRBV10-1 to TRBJ2-6; 8 bases agree with TRBD2. The CDR3 is 16 residues long. Germline trimming cut 0 bases from V and 2 bases from J; bases unmatched to any gene: 0. In germline, CDR1 is WNHNN, CDR2 SYGVQD (reference sequence). The CDR3 nucleotides are TGCGCCAGCAGTGAGTCGCGGGGGGCTGGGGCCAACGTCCTGACTTTC. This sequence encodes CASSESRGAGANVLTF.

J is TRBJ1-2 and V is TRBV6-9, with a possible D match to TRBD1 (5 bases). The CDR3 consists of 14 residues. Trimming removed 6 bases from V and 4 bases from J, with 15 bases in between. Germline CDR1 reads MNHGY; CDR2 reads SVAAGI. The CDR3 loop reads CASSLRTTLYGYTF. The CDR3 region has the DNA TGTGCCAGCAGCCTCCGGACAACCCTCTATGGCTACACCTTC.

This chain uses TRBV5-1 with TRBJ2-7, with TRBD1 matching 9 bases. The length of the CDR3 is 16 residues. Trimming removed 4 bases from V and 0 bases from J; junction bases left unmatched: 8. Germline V gene data show CDR1 as SGHRS and CDR2 as YFSETQ. The CDR3 region is CASSSPRTGASYEQYF. CDR3 in DNA: TGCGCCAGCAGCAGCCCCAGGACAGGGGCCTCCTACGAGCAGTACTTC.

The rearrangement uses TRBV28 and TRBJ2-1; TRBD2 might be the D (6 bases). Germline values: CDR1 MDHEN, CDR2 SYDVKM. The CDR3 has 14 amino acids. V shed 7 bases and J shed 7 bases, with 17 bases lying between them. The CDR3 bases are TGTGCCAGCATGGTGCTAGCGTCCGGAAATGAGCAGTTCTTC. This encodes CASMVLASGNEQFF. Using reference TRBV28 and TRBJ2-1 for the parts outside the CDR3, the full variable domain is DVKVTQSSRYLVKRTGEKVFLECVQDMDHENMFWYRQDPGLGLRLIYFSYDVKMKEKGDIPEGYSVSREKKERFSLILESASTNQTSMYLCASMVLASGNEQFFGPGTRLTVL.

The chain has TRBV4-1 and TRBJ1-1; TRBD1 aligns across 9 bases. V lost 0 bases, J lost 4 bases, and 12 bases stayed unmatched. CDR1 is MGHRA, CDR2 YSYEKL, per germline. The CDR3 covers 18 residues. CDR3 region: CASSQETGTGFHGTEAFF. CDR3 DNA sequence: TGCGCCAGCAGCCAAGAAACCGGGACAGGGTTTCACGGCACTGAAGCTTTCTTT.

The J gene is TRBJ2-5, the V gene TRBV19; 11 bases align to TRBD1. V dropped 3 bases and J dropped 5; count of bases not matched to a gene: 8. Germline V gene sequence: CDR1 LNHDA, CDR2 SQIVND (reference sequence). There are 16 residues in the CDR3. The CDR3 DNA reads TGTGCCAGTAGTATCTTTGGACAGGGGGCAGAGGAGACCCAGTACTTC. This codes for CASSIFGQGAEETQYF.

This chain connects TRBV6-5 to TRBJ2-6; D call uncertain. This CDR3 is 13 amino acids long. Trimming removed 7 bases at V and 1 base at J, with 5 bases between. The germline V gene has CDR1 MNHEY and CDR2 SVGAGI. The CDR3 DNA sequence: TGTGCCAGCATGCTGTCTGGGGCCAACGTCCTGACTTTC. This translates into CASMLSGANVLTF.

The chain recombines TRBV28 with TRBJ2-2; 7 bases are shared with TRBD2. Germline trimming cut 8 bases from V and 4 bases from J; bases unmatched to any gene: 4. CDR3 size: 13 residues. Germline CDR1 MDHEN, CDR2 SYDVKM. This CDR3 is CASGTTTTGELFF. The DNA for the CDR3 is TGTGCCAGCGGGACTACCACCACCGGGGAGCTGTTTTTT.

The J gene is TRBJ1-6, the V gene TRBV7-9, with a tentative D call TRBD1 (6 bases). The germline V gene encodes CDR1 SEHNR and CDR2 FQNEAQ (reference sequence). The CDR3 is made up of 18 amino acids. With 1 base removed from V and 10 bases from J, the gap between germline ends came to 23 bases. CDR3: CASSLEEAARGVRSPLHF. The CDR3 nucleotides read TGTGCCAGCAGCTTAGAAGAGGCAGCGAGGGGGGTTAGGTCACCCCTCCACTTT. Using reference TRBV7-9 and TRBJ1-6 for the parts outside the CDR3, the full variable domain is DTGVSQNPRHKITKRGQNVTFRCDPISEHNRLYWYRQTLGQGPEFLTYFQNEAQLEKSRLLSDRFSAERPKGSFSTLEIQRTEQGDSAMYLCASSLEEAARGVRSPLHFGNGTRLTVT.

The J gene is TRBJ2-3, the V gene TRBV5-4, with D perhaps assigned TRBD1 or TRBD2 (6 bases each). The germline gives CDR1 SGHNT, CDR2 YYREEE (reference sequence). The CDR3 has 14 residues. Trimming cost V 1 base and J 5 bases, with 11 bases left between them. The CDR3, as DNA: TGTGCCAGCAGCTTGTATGGGGGGCAAGATACGCAGTATTTT. Protein product: CASSLYGGQDTQYF.

The J gene is TRBJ1-1, the V gene TRBV5-1; 7 bases fit TRBD1. Germline loops: CDR1 SGHRS, CDR2 YFSETQ. Trimming took 1 base from V and 4 from J; bases not matched to a gene: 4. The CDR3 covers 14 residues. CDR3 sequence: CASSLRRGGTEAFF. The CDR3 DNA is TGCGCCAGCAGCTTGCGCAGGGGGGGCACTGAAGCTTTCTTT.

V and J are TRBV7-2 and TRBJ2-1, with 8 bases fitting TRBD1. Unmatched junction bases numbered 9, after V lost 5 bases and J lost 9 bases. The CDR3 consists of 14 residues. The germline V gene has CDR1 SGHTA and CDR2 FQGNSA. The CDR3 bases are TGTGCCAGCAGCCTAAATCAGGGGGCTGGTGAGCAGTTCTTC. This translates into CASSLNQGAGEQFF.

The V call is TRBV7-9, the J call TRBJ2-7; no clear D gene. The V and J ends lost 1 base and 0 bases respectively, with 7 bases between them. Germline loops: CDR1 SEHNR, CDR2 FQNEAQ (reference sequence). This CDR3 is 14 amino acids long. The CDR3 sequence: CASSLVPHSYEQYF. The CDR3 DNA reads as TGTGCCAGCAGCTTAGTCCCCCACTCCTACGAGCAGTACTTC.

CDR3 residues: CATRDRVTDTQYF. The CDR3 DNA sequence: TGTGCCACTCGGGACAGGGTGACAGATACGCAGTATTTT. The chain couples TRBV15 to TRBJ2-3, with 9 bases matching TRBD1. The CDR3 totals 13 residues. V lost 9 bases, J lost 3 bases, and 4 bases stayed unmatched. Germline V gene lookup returns CDR1 LNHNV and CDR2 YYDKDF (reference sequence). Supplemented by reference TRBV15 and TRBJ2-3, the full variable domain reads DAMVIQNPRYQVTQFGKPVTLSCSQTLNHNVMYWYQQKSSQAPKLLFHYYDKDFNNEADTPDNFQSRRPNTSFCFLDIRSPGLGDTAMYLCATRDRVTDTQYFGPGTRLTVL.